Listed below are T cell receptor beta chains from one sample, sequenced in a study of cytomegalovirus exposure and HLA in healthy donors. Some clones are missing from TCRdb's copy, which holds only in-frame ones; the method was immunoSEQ multiplex PCR. In the table there are 150,000 to 200,000 clones, roughly 84% of which are singletons. The specimen was PBMCs. The receptor source for this set is a man younger than 35 in good health and CMV-seropositive. CDR3s include the opening cysteine and the closing phenylalanine or tryptophan. The D gene is left open where the match is weak.

D	V	CDR3
.	TRBV30	CAWSSLGVTTQYF
.	TRBV30	CAWTSRHTEAFF
.	TRBV4-3	CASSRQWF
TRBD2	TRBV30	CAWGGGTSGRGVGETQYF
.	TRBV27	CASSLSTRLGETQYF
.	TRBV11-3	CASSFTTTGELFF
.	TRBV30	CAWSGAGAYGYTF
TRBD2	TRBV18	CASSPRSGVYNEQFF
.	TRBV15	CATSRDNINPHEQYF
.	TRBV6-1	CASSALRVDQPQHF
.	TRBV11-2	CASSLGGSVTQYF
.	TRBV5-6	CASRLQGWLGEQYF
.	TRBV6-1	CASSVSRATNTEAFF
TRBD2	TRBV5-6	CASSSTSGGLKTDTQYF
TRBD2	TRBV27	CASRLLAGTGELFF
TRBD1	TRBV30	CAWLQGDYEQYF
.	TRBV5-6	CASSWDPGLRTDTQYF
TRBD1	TRBV7-3	CASSLSTGERDTQYF
.	TRBV27	CASSLAAKNIQYF
TRBD1	TRBV7-9	CASSPDRVEDTQYF
TRBD1	TRBV29-1	CSAATGTGNTIYF
.	TRBV9	CASSFRARETQYF
.	TRBV5-4	CASSLLTTEAFF
TRBD1	TRBV2	CASPTGVSKETQYF
TRBD1	TRBV15	CATSSSMGQSYEQYF
.	TRBV19	CASSIMDSDQPQHF
.	TRBV7-8	CASSRAGAVNEQYF
.	TRBV9	CASSGTDNNEQFF
TRBD2	TRBV9	CASSVGPSGRDEQFF
.	TRBV27	CASSLLKSGGNTEAFF
.	TRBV30	CAWLSSGNTIYF
TRBD1	TRBV9	CASSVTGGIAEAFF
.	TRBV6-5	CASSSPGGFAYEQYF
.	TRBV18	CASSPLRSSTDTQYF
TRBD1	TRBV9	CASSGRTGLAYGYTF
TRBD1	TRBV27	CASSTLTGGGSTDTQYF
TRBD2	TRBV29-1	CSVVYREAGVAKNIQYF